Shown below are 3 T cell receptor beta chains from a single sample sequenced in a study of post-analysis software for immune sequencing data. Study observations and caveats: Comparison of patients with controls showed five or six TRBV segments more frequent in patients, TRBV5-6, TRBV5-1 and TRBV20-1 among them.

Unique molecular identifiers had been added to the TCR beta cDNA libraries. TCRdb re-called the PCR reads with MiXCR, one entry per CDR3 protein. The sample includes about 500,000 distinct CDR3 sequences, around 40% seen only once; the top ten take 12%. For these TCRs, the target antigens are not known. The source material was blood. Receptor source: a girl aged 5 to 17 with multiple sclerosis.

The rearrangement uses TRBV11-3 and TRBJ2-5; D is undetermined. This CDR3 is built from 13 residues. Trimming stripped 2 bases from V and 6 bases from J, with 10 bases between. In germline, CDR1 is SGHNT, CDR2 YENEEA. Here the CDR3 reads CASSLNLWQTQYF. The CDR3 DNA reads TGTGCCAGCAGCTTAAATCTCTGGCAGACCCAGTACTTC.

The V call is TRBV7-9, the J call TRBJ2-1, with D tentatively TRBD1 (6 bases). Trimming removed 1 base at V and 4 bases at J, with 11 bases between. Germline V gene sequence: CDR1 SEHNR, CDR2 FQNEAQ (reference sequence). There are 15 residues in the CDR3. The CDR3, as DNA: TGTGCCAGCAGCTTAGGCGAAGGGGGATACAATGAGCAGTTCTTC. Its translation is CASSLGEGGYNEQFF.

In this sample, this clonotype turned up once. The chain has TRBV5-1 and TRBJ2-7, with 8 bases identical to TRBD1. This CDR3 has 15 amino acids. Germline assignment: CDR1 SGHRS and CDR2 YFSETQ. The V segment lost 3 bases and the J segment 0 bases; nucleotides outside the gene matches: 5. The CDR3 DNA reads TGCGCCAGCAGCTCTAACAGGGGGTTCTCCTACGAGCAGTACTTC. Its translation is CASSSNRGFSYEQYF.